These 26 T cell receptor beta chains were sequenced from one sample in a study of beta chain features in type 1 diabetes. The study's findings and limits: Across all four CD4+ subsets, people with type 1 diabetes showed modestly shorter TCRB CDR3s.

Antigens for these TCRs are unknown. cDNA synthesis used the whole RNA isolate, giving expressed TCRB sequences. The protocol was immunoSEQ multiplex PCR, while the TCRdb copy is restricted to in-frame clones and leaves out a portion. The data contain over 150,000 clones, 10% to 13% of them singletons. The sequenced material came from central memory CD4+ T cells from blood. These receptors were obtained from a man under 40 with type 1 diabetes.

In its sample, this clone was seen a few times. This chain connects TRBV11-1 to TRBJ2-1, with 8 positions matching TRBD2. Germline V lookup: CDR1 SGHAT, CDR2 FQDESV (reference sequence). The CDR3 is 14 residues long. V shed 1 base, J shed 8 bases, and the junction held 4 bases outside the gene matches. CDR3 protein: CASSLGAGVDEQFF. CDR3 in DNA: TGTGCCAGCAGCTTAGGAGCGGGAGTGGATGAGCAGTTCTTC.

This rearrangement joins TRBV28 to TRBJ2-5; 14 bases align to TRBD2. CDR3 length equals 15 residues. The germline CDR1 and CDR2 sequences are MDHEN and SYDVKM. With 6 bases clipped from V and 5 bases from J, the junction kept 5 bases outside the gene matches. CDR3 sequence (DNA): TGTGCCAGCAGCCTTTGGACTAGCGGGAGGGAGACCCAGTACTTC. This translates into CASSLWTSGRETQYF.

The chain couples TRBV2 to TRBJ2-1, with 7 bases fitting TRBD2. Losses at the gene ends were 4 bases for V and 8 bases for J; bases not matched to a gene: 2. Germline CDR1 SNHLY, CDR2 FYNNEI. CDR3 size: 12 residues. The CDR3: CASSVGGDEQFF. The CDR3 DNA reads TGTGCCAGCAGTGTTGGGGGGGATGAGCAGTTCTTC.

This clone was counted only a few times. The V gene is TRBV19, the J gene TRBJ2-5, with D possibly matching TRBD1 (5 bases). V lost 3 bases, J lost 4 bases, and 18 bases lay in between. Germline V lookup: CDR1 LNHDA, CDR2 SQIVND (reference sequence). The CDR3 sequence is 16 residues long. Here the CDR3 reads CASSITLTTARETQYF. Here the CDR3 DNA reads TGTGCCAGTAGTATCACCCTAACGACAGCCAGAGAGACCCAGTACTTC.

The chain recombines TRBV7-2 with TRBJ2-7; D uncertain. The CDR3 sequence is 12 residues long. The V end was cut by 4 bases, the J end by 5 bases, with 9 bases between. From germline, CDR1 is SGHTA and CDR2 FQGNSA. For the CDR3, the DNA is TGTGCCAGCAGCTCCTACTTGGACGAGCAGTACTTC. Encoded protein: CASSSYLDEQYF.

This clone was detected only a few times. The CDR3 reads CASSLTSGSGLETQYF. The DNA of the CDR3 is TGCGCCAGCAGCCTTACTAGCGGGAGCGGGTTAGAGACCCAGTACTTC. V and J are TRBV5-1 and TRBJ2-5; 11 bases align to TRBD2. The CDR3 is made up of 16 amino acids. Looked up from germline, CDR1 is SGHRS and CDR2 is YFSETQ. J lost 4 bases, V lost 4 bases, and 9 bases had no gene match.

The genes are TRBV18 and TRBJ1-2, with 8 bases matching TRBD1. CDR1 is KGHSH, CDR2 LQKENI, per germline. V shed 3 bases and J 10 bases; nucleotides not matched to a gene: 7. The CDR3 has 13 residues. The CDR3 nucleotides read TGTGCCAGCTCACCGGTCAGGGGGCTGGACTACACCTTC. Protein: CASSPVRGLDYTF.

There are a few counts of this clone. The V and J genes are TRBV7-9 and TRBJ1-1; 8 bases match TRBD1. The germline V gene has CDR1 SEHNR and CDR2 FQNEAQ (reference sequence). The CDR3 is 15 amino acids. Trimming cost V 4 bases and J 2 bases; bases outside gene matches: 6. Here the CDR3 reads CASSYSTGVNTEAFF. CDR3 DNA sequence: TGTGCCAGCAGCTATTCGACAGGGGTAAACACTGAAGCTTTCTTT.

This clone was picked up a small number of times. V gene TRBV15 combines with J gene TRBJ2-2, with D perhaps TRBD2 (6 bases). Trimming took off 5 bases at V and 1 base at J, with 14 bases between the two ends. Germline lookup yields CDR1 LNHNV and CDR2 YYDKDF (reference sequence). The CDR3 sequence is 16 residues long. CDR3 bases: TGTGCCACCAGCTGGGACTGGCGGGGGAACACCGGGGAGCTGTTTTTT. As protein: CATSWDWRGNTGELFF.

V and J are TRBV29-1 and TRBJ2-7; 9 positions match TRBD1. The CDR3 loop spans 14 amino acids. V lost 4 bases to trimming and J lost 2 bases; unmatched junction nucleotides: 6. Germline CDR1 SQVTM, CDR2 ANQGSEA. The DNA for the CDR3 is TGCAGCGTTGTCGGGGACAGGGTCCCCTACGAGCAGTACTTC. This codes for CSVVGDRVPYEQYF.

This clone has only a few counts. The chain links TRBV7-2 to TRBJ2-7, with TRBD2 matching 8 bases. The CDR3 runs 13 residues. Germline trimming cut 2 bases from V and 6 bases from J; bases unmatched to any gene: 3. Per germline, CDR1 SGHTA and CDR2 FQGNSA. Here the CDR3 reads CASSLKRELEQYF. CDR3 sequence (DNA): TGTGCCAGCAGCTTAAAGCGGGAGCTCGAGCAGTACTTC.

The chain uses TRBV29-1 and TRBJ1-1, with unresolved D. CDR1 is SQVTM, CDR2 ANQGSEA, per germline. The CDR3 extends over 15 amino acids. V gave up 0 bases and J gave up 1 base, with 12 bases separating them. In DNA form, the CDR3 reads TGCAGCGTTGAAGATTCATCGGCGGGGAACACTGAAGCTTTCTTT. Amino acids: CSVEDSSAGNTEAFF.

The CDR3 DNA follows: TGTGCCAGCAGCCCGACTAGCGGGAGTTACGATACGCAGTATTTT. Its protein is CASSPTSGSYDTQYF. The chain has TRBV7-2 and TRBJ2-3; 12 nucleotides align to TRBD2. The CDR3 length is 15 residues. V lost 5 bases, J lost 6 bases, and 6 bases stayed unmatched. The germline V gene has CDR1 SGHTA and CDR2 FQGNSA.

This clone has a handful of counts. This chain connects TRBV4-3 to TRBJ2-3, with 10 bases that match TRBD2. Looked up from germline, CDR1 is LGHNA and CDR2 is YSLEER. The trim removed 4 bases at V and 0 bases at J, leaving 1 base unmatched. The CDR3 runs to 15 residues. The CDR3 nucleotides read TGCGCCAGCAGCCGGACTAGCGGAAGCACAGATACGCAGTATTTT. It specifies CASSRTSGSTDTQYF.

The chain combines TRBV28 with TRBJ2-7; 7 bases are a match to TRBD1. The germline V gene has CDR1 MDHEN and CDR2 SYDVKM. This CDR3 has 15 residues. With 2 bases clipped from V and 3 bases from J, the junction kept 7 bases outside the gene matches. The DNA for the CDR3 is TGTGCCAGCAGTTTACTGCCCGGACAGGTCTACGAGCAGTACTTC. It yields the protein CASSLLPGQVYEQYF.

Only a few counts were recorded for this clone. V usage is TRBV7-9 and J usage is TRBJ2-5; D perhaps matches TRBD1 (5 bases). The germline V gene has CDR1 SEHNR and CDR2 FQNEAQ (reference sequence). The CDR3 length is 15 residues. Trimming shortened V by 1 base and J by 2 bases, and 11 bases separated the two germline ends. The CDR3 is CASSLGSTVQETQYF. CDR3 coding DNA: TGTGCCAGCAGCTTAGGGTCGACAGTACAAGAGACCCAGTACTTC.

The V gene is TRBV7-9, the J gene TRBJ1-1; 8 bases agree with TRBD1. This CDR3 spans 14 amino acids. Germline V gene sequence: CDR1 SEHNR, CDR2 FQNEAQ (reference sequence). Trimming cost V 3 bases and J 6 bases; bases outside gene matches: 6. This CDR3 reads CASSFSGGSAEAFF. CDR3 DNA: TGTGCCAGCAGCTTCTCAGGGGGCAGCGCTGAAGCTTTCTTT. The whole variable domain, filled in from reference TRBV7-9 and TRBJ1-1, reads DTGVSQNPRHKITKRGQNVTFRCDPISEHNRLYWYRQTLGQGPEFLTYFQNEAQLEKSRLLSDRFSAERPKGSFSTLEIQRTEQGDSAMYLCASSFSGGSAEAFFGQGTRLTVV.

The chain uses TRBV18 and TRBJ2-3; 9 bases are shared with TRBD2. This CDR3 has 19 amino acids. Trimming at V came to 2 bases and at J to 0 bases, leaving 12 bases not matched to a gene. Germline CDR1 and CDR2: KGHSH and LQKENI. In DNA form, the CDR3 reads TGTGCCAGCTCACCATCTACGCCCGGTCTAGCGGGGAGCACAGATACGCAGTATTTT. It translates to CASSPSTPGLAGSTDTQYF. The variable domain in full, completed from reference TRBV18 and TRBJ2-3, reads NAGVMQNPRHLVRRRGQEARLRCSPMKGHSHVYWYRQLPEEGLKFMVYLQKENIIDESGMPKERFSAEFPKEGPSILRIQQVVRGDSAAYFCASSPSTPGLAGSTDTQYFGPGTRLTVL.

The sample holds a few counts of this clone. The chain joins TRBV5-1 to TRBJ2-2; maybe TRBD2 (6 bases). The CDR3 extends over 17 amino acids. Germline values: CDR1 SGHRS, CDR2 YFSETQ. Trimming left V 0 bases short and J 1 base short, with 13 bases between. In nucleotides, the CDR3 is TGCGCCAGCAGCTTGGTTGGGGTAGCGGAGAACACCGGGGAGCTGTTTTTT. This sequence encodes CASSLVGVAENTGELFF.

The chain joins TRBV30 to TRBJ1-2; D is unresolved. V lost 2 bases and J lost 2, with 9 bases in between. This CDR3 region has 13 residues. CDR1 is GTSNPN and CDR2 is SVGIG in the germline V gene (reference sequence). The CDR3 sequence is CAWSPEVNYGYTF. Here the CDR3 DNA reads TGTGCCTGGAGTCCCGAGGTGAACTATGGCTACACCTTC.

The chain has TRBV7-9 and TRBJ2-1, with 9 nucleotides matching TRBD1. V was clipped by 1 base and J by 7 bases; unmatched bases: 5. The CDR3 is 15 residues long. Germline V gene lookup returns CDR1 SEHNR and CDR2 FQNEAQ (reference sequence). The DNA for the CDR3 is TGTGCCAGCAGCTTAGTGGGGGACAGGGCTAATGAGCAGTTCTTC. Encoded protein: CASSLVGDRANEQFF. Full variable domain (missing parts from reference TRBV7-9 and TRBJ2-1): DTGVSQNPRHKITKRGQNVTFRCDPISEHNRLYWYRQTLGQGPEFLTYFQNEAQLEKSRLLSDRFSAERPKGSFSTLEIQRTEQGDSAMYLCASSLVGDRANEQFFGPGTRLTVL.

This clone was detected only a few times. The chain has TRBV28 and TRBJ1-2, with 7 bases aligning to TRBD1. In germline, CDR1 is MDHEN, CDR2 SYDVKM. V gave up 6 bases and J gave up 7 bases; unmatched junction bases: 11. CDR3 length: 14 residues. The CDR3 DNA follows: TGTGCCAGCAGGAAACAGGGGTCTGTCCCTGGCTACACCTTC. It translates to CASRKQGSVPGYTF.

This clone has just a few counts. This chain connects TRBV14 to TRBJ2-4; TRBD1 agrees at 7 bases. This CDR3 is built from 14 residues. V gave up 3 bases and J gave up 7 bases; unmatched junction bases: 6. CDR1 is SGHDN, CDR2 FVKESK, per germline. The CDR3 sequence: CASSHGTDANIQYF. The CDR3 DNA is TGTGCCAGCAGCCATGGGACAGACGCGAACATTCAGTACTTC.

This clone was recorded a few times. V is TRBV7-2 and J is TRBJ2-6; 8 bases are shared with TRBD1. In germline, CDR1 is SGHTA, CDR2 FQGNSA. This CDR3 has 18 amino acids. The ends lost 5 bases at V and 1 base at J; junction bases unmatched: 10. Here the CDR3 reads CASSPNGQGPSGANVLTF. The CDR3, as DNA: TGTGCCAGCAGCCCCAACGGACAGGGCCCGTCTGGGGCCAACGTCCTGACTTTC.

CDR3 nucleotide sequence: TGCAGCGTTGAAAGGACACAAAGCACAGATACGCAGTATTTT. This codes for CSVERTQSTDTQYF. The V call is TRBV29-1, the J call TRBJ2-3; D is possibly TRBD1 (5 bases). The CDR3 consists of 14 residues. Germline CDR1 and CDR2: SQVTM and ANQGSEA. V dropped 2 bases and J dropped 0 bases, with 9 bases sitting between them.

This clone appeared once. CDR3 region: CASSVSGSGYEQYF. In DNA form, the CDR3 reads TGTGCCAGCAGTGTGAGCGGGAGTGGGTACGAGCAGTACTTC. The rearrangement uses TRBV6-1 and TRBJ2-7; 8 bases map to TRBD2. This CDR3 is 14 amino acids long. Germline trimming cut 4 bases from V and 4 bases from J; bases unmatched to any gene: 6. Germline CDR1 reads MNHNS; CDR2 reads SASEGT.